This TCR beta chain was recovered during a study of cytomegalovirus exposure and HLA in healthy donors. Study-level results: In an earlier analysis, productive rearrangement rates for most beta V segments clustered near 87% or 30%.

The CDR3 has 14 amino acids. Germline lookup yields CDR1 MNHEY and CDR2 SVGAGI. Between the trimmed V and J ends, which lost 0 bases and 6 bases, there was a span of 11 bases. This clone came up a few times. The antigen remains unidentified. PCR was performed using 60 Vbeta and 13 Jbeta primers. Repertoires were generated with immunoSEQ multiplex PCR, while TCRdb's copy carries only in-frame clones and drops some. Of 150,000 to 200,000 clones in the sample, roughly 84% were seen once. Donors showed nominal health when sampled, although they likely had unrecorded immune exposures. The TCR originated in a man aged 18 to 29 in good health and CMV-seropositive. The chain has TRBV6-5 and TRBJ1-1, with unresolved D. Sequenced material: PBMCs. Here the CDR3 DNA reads TGTGCCAGCAGTTACTCGACATCCTCCCCTGAAGCTTTCTTT. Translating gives CASSYSTSSPEAFF.